This T cell receptor (beta chain) was sequenced during a study of blood T cell repertoires in COVID-19. TCRdb's copy holds only in-frame clones and misses some; the assay was immunoSEQ multiplex PCR. The profile covers over 85,000 clones, with approximately 86% appearing a single time and 15% taken by the ten largest. V was pared by 4 bases and J by 4 bases, with 8 bases between. Per the germline V gene, CDR1 is LGHDT and CDR2 is YNNKEL (reference sequence). The CDR3 is 12 amino acids. Sample: peripheral blood. This sequence joins TRBV3-1 (or the pseudogene TRBV3-2) and TRBJ2-7; D unclear. The sequence came from a male donor with acute or convalescent COVID-19. CDR3 loop: CASSLQQYEQYF. The CDR3, as DNA: TGTGCCAGCAGCCTACAGCAGTACGAGCAGTACTTC.